This TCR beta chain was recorded in a study of blood T cell repertoires in COVID-19. Study-level information: The United States, Italy and Spain were the sources of the acute and convalescent COVID-19 samples. Sources were T cells, B-cell-depleted T cells, or PBMCs; the material itself was cDNA or gDNA.

In the original analysis: The authors estimated nucleated cell counts from reference gene primer amplification. Profiled with immunoSEQ multiplex PCR; TCRdb holds only in-frame clones, not every one. V and J calls and clone size are as listed in that table; D and trimming were resolved from the DNA. The profile shows under 350,000 clones, approximately 85% of them singletons. V dropped 3 bases and J dropped 1; count of bases not matched to a gene: 4. The CDR3 runs 15 residues. Germline V lookup: CDR1 SGHDN, CDR2 FVKESK. The gene calls are TRBV14 and TRBJ1-1, with 8 bases fitting TRBD1. This receptor was identified in a human donor in a cohort sampled during active COVID-19. The sequenced material came from peripheral blood. The chain's CDR3 is CASSQPGQENTEAFF. As DNA, the CDR3 is TGTGCCAGCAGCCAGCCGGGACAGGAGAACACTGAAGCTTTCTTT.